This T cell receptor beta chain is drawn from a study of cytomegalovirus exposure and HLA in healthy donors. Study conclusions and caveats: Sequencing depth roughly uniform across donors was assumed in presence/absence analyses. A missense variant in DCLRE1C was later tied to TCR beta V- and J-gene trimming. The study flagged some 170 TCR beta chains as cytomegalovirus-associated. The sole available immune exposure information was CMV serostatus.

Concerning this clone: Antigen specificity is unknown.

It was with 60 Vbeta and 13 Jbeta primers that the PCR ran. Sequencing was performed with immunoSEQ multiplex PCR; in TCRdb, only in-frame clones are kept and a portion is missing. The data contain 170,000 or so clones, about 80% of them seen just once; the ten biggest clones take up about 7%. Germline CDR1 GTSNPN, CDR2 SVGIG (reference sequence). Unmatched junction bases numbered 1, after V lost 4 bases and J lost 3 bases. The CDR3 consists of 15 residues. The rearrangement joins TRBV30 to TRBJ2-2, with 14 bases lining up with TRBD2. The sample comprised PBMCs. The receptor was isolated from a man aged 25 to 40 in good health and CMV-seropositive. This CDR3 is CAWKGLAGDTGELFF. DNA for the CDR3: TGTGCCTGGAAGGGACTAGCGGGAGACACCGGGGAGCTGTTTTTT.